This TCR beta chain was found in a study of T cells in Graves' hyperthyroidism and ophthalmopathy. Study-wide results and caveats: Most clonotypes that expanded in the thyroid above 0.001 also showed up in blood.

Germline CDR1 reads LNHNV; CDR2 reads YYDKDF (reference sequence). The CDR3 length is 13 residues. V lost 5 bases and J lost 8, with 12 bases in between. Ophthalmopathy cases met thresholds of Clinical Activity Score at least 3, NOSPECS grade at least 4 and duration under 3 months. Thyroid ultrasound and orbital computed tomography, with clinical symptoms and serum thyroxine and TRAb, informed diagnoses. Remarks on this clonotype: Its antigen is unknown.

Amplification of TCR beta CDR3 regions used RNA as the template. The primer set for the first-round RT-PCR of the TCR CDR3 was HTBI. TCRdb processed the multiplex PCR reads anew with MiXCR; each CDR3 protein has one entry. The repertoire consists of hundreds of thousands of distinct CDR3 sequences, with roughly 22% occurring once and the leading ten covering around 62%. V gene TRBV15 combines with J gene TRBJ1-4; D gene uncertain. This sequence was found in a young man with Graves' ophthalmopathy. Sequencing was done on a sample of blood. CDR3 protein: CATSPRSWEKLFF. DNA for the CDR3: TGTGCCACCAGCCCACGATCCTGGGAAAAACTGTTTTTT.